This T cell receptor beta chain originates from a study of T cell changes during pregnancy in multiple sclerosis. From germline, CDR1 is MNHNS and CDR2 SASEGT. V dropped 6 bases and J dropped 4; count of bases not matched to a gene: 2. This CDR3 contains 14 residues. Assay used: immunoSEQ multiplex PCR; TCRdb lists only in-frame clones, some missing. The sample consists of about 80,000 clones, over 85% of them appearing once. The sequence derives from a female donor in good health, enrolled as a control in a pregnancy study. J is TRBJ2-2 and V is TRBV6-1; 10 nucleotides align to TRBD2. Sequencing used peripheral blood, obtained in the second trimester of pregnancy. The CDR3 DNA is TGTGCCAGCAGGTTAGCGGGAGGCACCGGGGAGCTGTTTTTT. This encodes CASRLAGGTGELFF.